Here is one T cell receptor (beta chain) with its context. The data originate from a study of blood T cell repertoires in COVID-19. About the research overall: Sites across the United States, Italy and Spain contributed samples from acute and convalescent COVID-19. PBMCs, B-cell-depleted T cells, or T cells were the source of the cDNA or gDNA that made up the material.

In the study's own analysis: For nucleated cells, counts were estimated from reference gene primer amplification. Measured with immunoSEQ multiplex PCR; TCRdb has only the in-frame clones, and not every one. V, J and clone size were drawn from that table, and D and trimming were deduced from the DNA. This repertoire shows 200,000 to 300,000 clones, 80% to 90% found once; its top ten account for 1.5% to 2%. The CDR3 runs to 15 residues. Germline V CDR1 and CDR2: SGHNT, YYREEE (reference sequence). V shed 0 bases, J shed 8 bases, and the junction held 7 bases outside the gene matches. The sequenced material came from peripheral blood. The chain has TRBV5-4 and TRBJ1-3, with 8 bases identical to TRBD1. The TCR sequence derives from a man aged 25-45 years with active or convalescent COVID-19. CDR3 protein: CASSLEGTGRDTIYF. For the CDR3, the DNA is TGTGCCAGCAGCTTGGAAGGGACAGGCCGGGACACCATATATTTT.